The source of this TCR beta chain is a study of cytomegalovirus exposure and HLA in healthy donors. Notes on the study in general: Investigators reported approximately 150 TCR beta chains as tied to cytomegalovirus.

On this clone itself: The target antigen is unknown.

Sequencing used immunoSEQ multiplex PCR; TCRdb keeps in-frame clones, though not all of them. The table includes around 91,000 clones, roughly 92% detected once. This CDR3 is 23 amino acids long. The germline V and J ends were trimmed by 0 bases and 4 bases, with 35 bases remaining between them. In germline, CDR1 is LNHDA, CDR2 SQIVND (reference sequence). The sequence came from a woman aged 25 to 39 in good health and CMV-seropositive. Sequenced sample: PBMCs. This sequence joins TRBV19 and TRBJ2-3; D may be TRBD1 (10 bases). The CDR3 DNA follows: TGTGCCAGTAGTATAGAAGGTTTTCCGACAGGGGGCAACGGCGGGAGGGCCCCAGATACGCAGTATTTT. This sequence encodes CASSIEGFPTGGNGGRAPDTQYF.